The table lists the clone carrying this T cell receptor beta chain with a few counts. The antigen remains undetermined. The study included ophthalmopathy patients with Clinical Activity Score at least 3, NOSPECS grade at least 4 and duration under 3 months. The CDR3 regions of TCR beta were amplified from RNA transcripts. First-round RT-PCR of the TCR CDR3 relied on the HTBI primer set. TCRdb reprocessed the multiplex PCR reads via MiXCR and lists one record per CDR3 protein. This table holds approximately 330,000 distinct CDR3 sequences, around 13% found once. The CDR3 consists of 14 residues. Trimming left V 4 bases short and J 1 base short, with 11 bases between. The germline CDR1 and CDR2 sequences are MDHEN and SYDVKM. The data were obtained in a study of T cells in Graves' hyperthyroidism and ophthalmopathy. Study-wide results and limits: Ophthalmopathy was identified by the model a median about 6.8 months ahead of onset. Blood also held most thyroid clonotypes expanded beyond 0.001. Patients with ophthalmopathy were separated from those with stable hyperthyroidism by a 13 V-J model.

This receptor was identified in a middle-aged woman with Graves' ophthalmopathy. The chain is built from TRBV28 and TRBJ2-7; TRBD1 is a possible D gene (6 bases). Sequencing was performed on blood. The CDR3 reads CASSSVDRSYEQYF. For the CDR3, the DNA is TGTGCCAGCAGTTCCGTCGACAGGTCCTACGAGCAGTACTTC.